Following are 26 T cell receptor beta chains from one sample sequenced in a study of blood T cell repertoires in COVID-19. The protocol was immunoSEQ multiplex PCR, while the TCRdb copy is restricted to in-frame clones and leaves out a portion. The sample has about 150,000 clones, 76% seen once; the top ten hold 4% to 4.5%. The specimen sequenced was peripheral blood. These receptors were obtained from a man in his sixties with acute or convalescent COVID-19.

This clone was observed a handful of times. The chain couples TRBV5-6 to TRBJ2-1, with 11 bases lining up with TRBD2. CDR3 length: 16 amino acids. J gave up 6 bases and V 4 bases, and 9 bases lay outside the gene matches. Germline values: CDR1 SGHDT, CDR2 YYEEEE. The CDR3 region is CASSRLTSGTLNEQFF. The DNA for the CDR3 is TGTGCCAGCAGCCGACTGACTAGCGGGACTCTCAATGAGCAGTTCTTC.

J is TRBJ2-2 and V is TRBV3-1 (or the pseudogene TRBV3-2); perhaps TRBD1 as D (6 bases). The germline V and J ends were trimmed by 4 bases and 0 bases, with 12 bases remaining between them. Germline V lookup: CDR1 LGHDT, CDR2 YNNKEL (reference sequence). This CDR3 comprises 16 residues. DNA of the CDR3: TGTGCCAGCAGCCCAAGCAGGGGCGCGAACACCGGGGAGCTGTTTTTT. Translating gives CASSPSRGANTGELFF.

The chain employs TRBV6-1 and TRBJ2-6; D is uncertain. The V gene's germline CDR1 is MNHNS and CDR2 SASEGT. The CDR3 covers 14 residues. V was clipped by 3 bases and J by 3 bases, with 6 bases between them. CDR3 sequence (DNA): TGTGCCAGCAGTGAGGGCGATGGGGCCAACGTCCTGACTTTC. It translates to CASSEGDGANVLTF.

The V call is TRBV20-1, the J call TRBJ1-1; no reliable D call. The CDR3 consists of 11 residues. Trimming cost V 3 bases and J 7 bases, with 9 bases left between them. Germline V gives CDR1 DFQATT, CDR2 SNEGSKA (reference sequence). In DNA form, the CDR3 reads TGCAGTGCTAGTTTGTCAGGTGAAGCTTTCTTT. This sequence encodes CSASLSGEAFF.

The chain links TRBV7-9 to TRBJ1-1; maybe TRBD1 (6 bases). V was trimmed by 5 bases and J by 9 bases, leaving 10 bases between them. The germline V gene encodes CDR1 SEHNR and CDR2 FQNEAQ (reference sequence). The CDR3 extends over 11 amino acids. The CDR3 here is CASSQGGQAFF. CDR3 DNA: TGTGCCAGCAGCCAAGGGGGTCAAGCTTTCTTT. Based on the CDR3 plus reference TRBV7-9 and TRBJ1-1, the full variable domain is DTGVSQNPRHKITKRGQNVTFRCDPISEHNRLYWYRQTLGQGPEFLTYFQNEAQLEKSRLLSDRFSAERPKGSFSTLEIQRTEQGDSAMYLCASSQGGQAFFGQGTRLTVV.

The chain uses TRBV4-2 and TRBJ2-7; D is perhaps TRBD1 (5 bases). V lost 0 bases and J 3 bases, leaving 12 bases between the germline ends. Per the germline V gene, CDR1 is LGHNA and CDR2 is YNFKEQ. The CDR3 contains 15 residues. The CDR3 DNA reads TGTGCCAGCAGCCAAGAATCAGGACAACACTACGAGCAGTACTTC. It yields the protein CASSQESGQHYEQYF.

The chain links TRBV3-1 (or the pseudogene TRBV3-2) to TRBJ2-1; 10 bases line up with TRBD1. With 1 base clipped from V and 4 bases from J, the junction kept 4 bases outside the gene matches. Germline CDR1 LGHDT, CDR2 YNNKEL (reference sequence). The CDR3 runs 16 residues. The CDR3 nucleotides are TGTGCCAGCAGCCAAGTCCGACAGGGGGCTTACAATGAGCAGTTCTTC. The encoded protein is CASSQVRQGAYNEQFF.

In DNA, the CDR3 is TGTGCCAGCACCCTACCCCACCACTACGAGCAGTACTTC. Translating it yields CASTLPHHYEQYF. The chain couples TRBV28 to TRBJ2-7, with unresolved D. This CDR3 has 13 residues. V was shortened by 7 bases and J by 3 bases, with 13 bases between the two germline ends. CDR1 and CDR2 from the germline V gene are MDHEN and SYDVKM.

This sequence joins TRBV30 and TRBJ1-5, with 7 bases that match TRBD1. The CDR3 has 15 amino acids. Per the germline V gene, CDR1 is GTSNPN and CDR2 is SVGIG (reference sequence). Losses at the gene ends were 2 bases for V and 7 bases for J; bases not matched to a gene: 11. The DNA of the CDR3 is TGTGCCTGGAGTAATACTGCCAGGGGGTCACAGCCCCAGCATTTT. It translates to CAWSNTARGSQPQHF.

The chain combines TRBV7-9 with TRBJ2-7; D uncertain. Trimming cost V 5 bases and J 0 bases, with 11 bases left between them. This CDR3 has 14 residues. The germline V gene encodes CDR1 SEHNR and CDR2 FQNEAQ (reference sequence). CDR3: CASSPSGSSYEQYF. The DNA for the CDR3 is TGTGCCAGCAGCCCGTCAGGTAGCTCCTACGAGCAGTACTTC.

The chain links TRBV11-2 to TRBJ2-7; 8 bases align to TRBD1. The CDR3 totals 14 residues. The V and J ends lost 5 bases and 3 bases, in that order; junction bases with no gene match: 6. In germline, CDR1 is SGHAT, CDR2 FQNNGV. The CDR3 bases are TGTGCCAGCAGCCCCAGACAGGGGAGCTACGAGCAGTACTTC. It specifies CASSPRQGSYEQYF.

This clone was seen a handful of times. The chain is built from TRBV7-7 and TRBJ1-5, with D perhaps matching TRBD1 (5 bases). Trimming removed 5 bases from V and 6 bases from J, with 11 bases in between. The CDR3 loop spans 13 amino acids. The germline V gene encodes CDR1 SSHAT and CDR2 FNYEAQ (reference sequence). The CDR3, as DNA: TGTGCCAGCAGCCGGGGGTATGGTCAGCCCCAGCATTTT. It yields the protein CASSRGYGQPQHF.

The chain recombines TRBV5-6 with TRBJ2-7; D remains unclear. Germline values: CDR1 SGHDT, CDR2 YYEEEE. Trimming shortened V by 6 bases and J by 3 bases, and 13 bases separated the two germline ends. This CDR3 region has 13 residues. The CDR3 protein is CASMSRSGYEQYF. Written as DNA, the CDR3 is TGTGCCAGCATGTCGCGCTCCGGCTACGAGCAGTACTTC. The whole variable domain, filled in from reference TRBV5-6 and TRBJ2-7, reads DAGVTQSPTHLIKTRGQQVTLRCSPKSGHDTVSWYQQALGQGPQFIFQYYEEEERQRGNFPDRFSGHQFPNYSSELNVNALLLGDSALYLCASMSRSGYEQYFGPGTRLTVT.

Only a few counts were recorded for this clone. CDR3 sequence: CASSPTGSGTAGELFF. In DNA form, the CDR3 reads TGTGCCAGCAGCCCCACCGGTAGCGGGACAGCCGGGGAGCTGTTTTTT. This chain links TRBV7-3 with TRBJ2-2; weak D call: TRBD2 (8 bases). The length of the CDR3 is 16 residues. V dropped 5 bases and J dropped 6 bases, with 19 bases sitting between them. Germline V lookup: CDR1 SGHTA, CDR2 FQGTGA.

The sample holds a few counts of this clone. V is TRBV19 and J is TRBJ2-7; a weak D match, TRBD2 (5 bases). Germline loops: CDR1 LNHDA, CDR2 SQIVND (reference sequence). The CDR3 has 15 amino acids. V was clipped by 6 bases and J by 0 bases, with 15 bases between them. The CDR3 region is CASRLYGEGSYEQYF. Written as DNA, the CDR3 is TGTGCCAGTAGACTTTACGGGGAAGGCTCCTACGAGCAGTACTTC.

The rearrangement joins TRBV6-4 to TRBJ2-2; 11 bases are a match to TRBD1. CDR1 is MRHNA, CDR2 SNTAGT, per germline. The CDR3 extends over 17 amino acids. Trimming at V came to 1 base and at J to 5 bases, leaving 6 bases not matched to a gene. The CDR3 here is CASSDFGTGGSTGELFF. CDR3 in DNA: TGTGCCAGCAGTGACTTCGGGACAGGGGGAAGTACCGGGGAGCTGTTTTTT.

This clone was picked up a small number of times. The V and J genes are TRBV27 and TRBJ2-7, with D tentatively TRBD2 (7 bases). V gave up 8 bases and J gave up 6 bases, with 17 bases separating them. Germline-derived CDR1 and CDR2 are MNHEY and SMNVEV (reference sequence). There are 13 residues in the CDR3. The CDR3 spells CASQQIGGPEQYF. The CDR3 DNA reads as TGTGCCAGCCAACAAATCGGGGGGCCCGAGCAGTACTTC.

This clone was observed a few times. This sequence joins TRBV5-4 and TRBJ2-7; 14 positions match TRBD2. The junction had 4 bases not matched to a gene; V was cut back by 4 bases and J by 4 bases. The CDR3 covers 15 residues. Germline V lookup: CDR1 SGHNT, CDR2 YYREEE (reference sequence). The CDR3 sequence: CASSTTSGRVYEQYF. The CDR3 DNA is TGTGCCAGCAGCACGACTAGCGGGAGGGTTTACGAGCAGTACTTC. Based on the CDR3 plus reference TRBV5-4 and TRBJ2-7, the full variable domain is ETGVTQSPTHLIKTRGQQVTLRCSSQSGHNTVSWYQQALGQGPQFIFQYYREEENGRGNFPPRFSGLQFPNYSSELNVNALELDDSALYLCASSTTSGRVYEQYFGPGTRLTVT.

The chain combines TRBV7-9 with TRBJ1-5; 7 nucleotides line up with TRBD1. V gave up 5 bases and J gave up 9 bases; unmatched junction bases: 4. This CDR3 is built from 12 residues. Germline CDR1 is SEHNR and CDR2 is FQNEAQ (reference sequence). CDR3 DNA sequence: TGTGCCAGCAGCAATCGACAGGGGCCCCAGCATTTT. It is translated as CASSNRQGPQHF.

This clone was seen only once. V is TRBV28 and J is TRBJ1-4; D is possibly TRBD1 (6 bases). The CDR3 is 14 amino acids. CDR1 and CDR2 (germline): MDHEN, SYDVKM. V lost 2 bases, J lost 12 bases, and 16 bases lay in between. The CDR3 protein is CASSLRGTGRELFF. The CDR3 region has the DNA TGTGCCAGCAGTTTACGGGGAACAGGGCGGGAACTGTTTTTT. The full variable domain, with the rest looked up from reference TRBV28 and TRBJ1-4, is DVKVTQSSRYLVKRTGEKVFLECVQDMDHENMFWYRQDPGLGLRLIYFSYDVKMKEKGDIPEGYSVSREKKERFSLILESASTNQTSMYLCASSLRGTGRELFFGSGTQLSVL.

The chain has TRBV23-1 and TRBJ2-5, with TRBD1 as a possible D gene (6 bases). TRBV23-1 is labeled an ORF, and its function is uncertain. The ends were cut back, 1 base at V and 1 base at J, with 37 bases in the middle. The CDR3 consists of 24 residues. The CDR3 DNA is TGCGCCAGCAGTCAATTACGTCTGGTCTCCCACAGGGTCGGAACAGCTACGCCCCAAGAGACCCAGTACTTC. This encodes CASSQLRLVSHRVGTATPQETQYF.

The chain combines TRBV18 with TRBJ1-2; perhaps TRBD1 as D (6 bases). V lost 3 bases, J lost 4 bases, and 12 bases lay in between. CDR1 KGHSH and CDR2 LQKENI come from the germline V gene. There are 14 residues in the CDR3. Here the CDR3 DNA reads TGTGCCAGCTCACCGGGGGCAGGGTTCTATGGCTACACCTTC. Translating it yields CASSPGAGFYGYTF.

As to this clone: This sample also contains other DNA sequences that code for the same CDR3. This chain links TRBV27 with TRBJ2-5, with 7 bases that match TRBD2. Trimming removed 2 bases from V and 5 bases from J; junction bases left unmatched: 2. The CDR3 runs to 13 residues. From germline, CDR1 is MNHEY and CDR2 SMNVEV (reference sequence). DNA for the CDR3: TGTGCCAGCAGTTTAAACGGGGGGGAGACCCAGTACTTC. As protein: CASSLNGGETQYF.

CDR3 in amino acids: CASSSTGVSSYEQYF. In nucleotides, the CDR3 is TGTGCCAGCAGCTCGACAGGGGTAAGCTCCTACGAGCAGTACTTC. The chain couples TRBV7-9 to TRBJ2-7; 8 nucleotides align to TRBD1. Per the germline V gene, CDR1 is SEHNR and CDR2 is FQNEAQ (reference sequence). After removal of 4 bases from V and 0 bases from J, the junction contained 5 bases not matched to a gene. The CDR3 has 15 residues.

The V and J genes are TRBV27 and TRBJ2-2, with 8 bases identical to TRBD2. Losses at the gene ends were 4 bases for V and 4 bases for J; bases not matched to a gene: 2. Per germline, CDR1 MNHEY and CDR2 SMNVEV (reference sequence). The CDR3 is made up of 14 amino acids. CDR3 residues: CASSWTSITGELFF. For the CDR3, the DNA is TGTGCCAGCAGTTGGACTAGCATCACCGGGGAGCTGTTTTTT.

This clone has a handful of counts. The chain has TRBV27 and TRBJ2-5; 8 bases are a match to TRBD2. With 5 bases clipped from V and 7 bases from J, the junction kept 12 bases outside the gene matches. The CDR3 length is 15 residues. Per the germline V gene, CDR1 is MNHEY and CDR2 is SMNVEV (reference sequence). CDR3 in DNA: TGTGCCAGCAGTCCGAGTAGTAGCGGGAAAGGGACCCAGTACTTC. Its protein product is CASSPSSSGKGTQYF.